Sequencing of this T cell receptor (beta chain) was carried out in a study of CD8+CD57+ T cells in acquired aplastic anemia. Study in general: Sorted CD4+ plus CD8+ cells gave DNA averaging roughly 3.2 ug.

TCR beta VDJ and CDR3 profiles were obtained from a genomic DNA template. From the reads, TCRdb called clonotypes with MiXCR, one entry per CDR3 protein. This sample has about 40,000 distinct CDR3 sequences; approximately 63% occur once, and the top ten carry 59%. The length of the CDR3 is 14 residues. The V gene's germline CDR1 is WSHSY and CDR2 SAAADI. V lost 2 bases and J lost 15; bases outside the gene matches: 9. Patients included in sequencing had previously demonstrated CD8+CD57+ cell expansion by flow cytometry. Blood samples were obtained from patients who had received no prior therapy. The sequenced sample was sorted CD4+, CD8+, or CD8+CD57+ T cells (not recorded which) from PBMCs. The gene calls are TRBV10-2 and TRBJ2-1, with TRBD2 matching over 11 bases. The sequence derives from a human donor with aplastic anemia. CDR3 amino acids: CASSEASGGPSGFF. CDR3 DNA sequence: TGCGCCAGCAGTGAGGCTAGCGGGGGGCCCTCGGGGTTCTTC.